The 19 T cell receptor beta chains in this list originate from one sample, sequenced in a study of T cells in localized non-small cell lung cancer. Sequenced by immunoSEQ multiplex PCR; TCRdb stores in-frame clones only, minus some. Of under 70,000 clones listed, 75% to 90% are singletons. This specimen consisted of peripheral blood, obtained before any cancer treatment. The receptors derive from a woman aged 40 to 75 with stage I lung adenocarcinoma.

This clone was counted once. One end of the junction varies from germline; a read error may be responsible. The chain joins TRBV6-5 to TRBJ1-2; a possible D gene is TRBD1 (5 bases). CDR3 size: 12 residues. Per germline, CDR1 MNHEY and CDR2 SVGAGI. DNA of the CDR3: TGTGCCGGCAGTGCCGGGACGGGTGGCTACACCTTC. It codes for CAGSAGTGGYTF.

The chain combines TRBV6-4 with TRBJ2-1, with D possibly TRBD1 on 5 matching bases. Per germline, CDR1 MRHNA and CDR2 SNTAGT. Deletions cut 5 bases from V and 0 bases from J, with 11 bases between. This CDR3 spans 15 amino acids. CDR3 protein: CASSRDSSSYNEQFF. The CDR3 nucleotides read TGTGCCAGCAGTCGCGACAGTAGCTCCTACAATGAGCAGTTCTTC.

The gene calls are TRBV19 and TRBJ2-7, with 7 bases that match TRBD1. This CDR3 has 14 amino acids. Germline loops: CDR1 LNHDA, CDR2 SQIVND (reference sequence). J gave up 4 bases and V 1 base, and 4 bases lay outside the gene matches. Here the CDR3 reads CASSIGDRGYEQYF. The CDR3 bases are TGTGCCAGTAGTATAGGGGACAGAGGATACGAGCAGTACTTC.

The chain carries TRBV7-9 and TRBJ1-6, with D possibly matching TRBD1 (6 bases). V was shortened by 4 bases and J by 9 bases, with 10 bases between the two germline ends. Germline V lookup: CDR1 SEHNR, CDR2 FQNEAQ (reference sequence). The CDR3 is 13 amino acids. CDR3 region: CASSSLTGSPLHF. The CDR3 nucleotides are TGTGCCAGCAGCTCGCTGACAGGTTCACCCCTCCACTTT.

V usage is TRBV7-2 and J usage is TRBJ1-2; TRBD1 aligns across 8 bases. The CDR3 sequence is 14 residues long. The V and J ends lost 3 bases and 6 bases, in that order; junction bases with no gene match: 6. Per germline, CDR1 SGHTA and CDR2 FQGNSA. The CDR3 reads CASSFRDRYNGYTF. CDR3 nucleotides: TGTGCCAGCAGCTTCCGGGACAGGTATAATGGCTACACCTTC.

The chain is built from TRBV19 and TRBJ1-6; 7 nucleotides agree with TRBD1. After removal of 5 bases from V and 7 bases from J, the junction contained 8 bases not matched to a gene. CDR1 and CDR2 (germline): LNHDA, SQIVND (reference sequence). The CDR3 runs 15 residues. CDR3 loop: CASSPGQVGNSPLHF. Here the CDR3 DNA reads TGTGCCAGTAGTCCAGGACAGGTGGGAAATTCACCCCTCCACTTT.

The chain employs TRBV6-1 and TRBJ2-3, with a weak D call TRBD1 (5 bases). Germline V CDR1 and CDR2: MNHNS, SASEGT. The CDR3 totals 15 residues. With 0 bases removed from V and 4 bases from J, the gap between germline ends came to 11 bases. The CDR3 reads CASSEALAGSDTQYF. The CDR3 coding sequence is TGTGCCAGCAGTGAAGCTTTGGCAGGGTCAGATACGCAGTATTTT.

The chain carries TRBV9 and TRBJ2-5, with D possibly being TRBD1 (8 bases). The CDR3 totals 16 residues. Trimming stripped 3 bases from V and 4 bases from J, with 19 bases between. Germline V gene data show CDR1 as SGDLS and CDR2 as YYNGEE. The CDR3 here is CASSALGQGGLETQYF. The CDR3 DNA reads TGTGCCAGCAGCGCCCTCGGACAGGGAGGGTTAGAGACCCAGTACTTC. Complete variable domain (other parts from reference TRBV9 and TRBJ2-5): DSGVTQTPKHLITATGQRVTLRCSPRSGDLSVYWYQQSLDQGLQFLIQYYNGEERAKGNILERFSAQQFPDLHSELNLSSLELGDSALYFCASSALGQGGLETQYFGPGTRLLVL.

The V and J genes are TRBV5-1 and TRBJ1-2; D perhaps matches TRBD1 (5 bases). Between the trimmed V and J ends, which lost 0 bases and 6 bases, there was a span of 9 bases. The CDR3 consists of 13 residues. Looked up from germline, CDR1 is SGHRS and CDR2 is YFSETQ. Written as DNA, the CDR3 is TGCGCCAGCAGCTTGGCAGGGACCGATGGCTACACCTTC. This translates into CASSLAGTDGYTF.

This clone was counted a single time. The CDR3 region is CASSEEERTEAFF. The DNA of the CDR3 is TGTGCCAGCAGTGAAGAGGAAAGGACTGAAGCTTTCTTT. This chain connects TRBV2 to TRBJ1-1, with no clear D. The V gene's germline CDR1 is SNHLY and CDR2 FYNNEI. The CDR3 totals 13 residues. V dropped 1 base and J dropped 5 bases, with 8 bases sitting between them.

The chain combines TRBV6-5 with TRBJ2-7; 8 bases are shared with TRBD2. The V gene's germline CDR1 is MNHEY and CDR2 SVGAGI. The length of the CDR3 is 14 residues. The ends lost 6 bases at V and 2 bases at J; junction bases unmatched: 6. This CDR3 is CASRPSGGPYEQYF. CDR3 bases: TGTGCCAGCAGACCCAGCGGGGGCCCCTACGAGCAGTACTTC.

The V gene is TRBV6-5, the J gene TRBJ2-7; 8 positions match TRBD2. Germline CDR1 and CDR2: MNHEY and SVGAGI. V lost 5 bases to trimming and J lost 0 bases; unmatched junction nucleotides: 6. CDR3 length: 15 amino acids. In nucleotides, the CDR3 is TGTGCCAGCAGTCCTCAGCGGGGGAGCTCCTACGAGCAGTACTTC. Translated, it gives CASSPQRGSSYEQYF.

The J gene is TRBJ1-2, the V gene TRBV7-2, with a tentative D call TRBD1 (6 bases). CDR1 is SGHTA, CDR2 FQGNSA, per germline. This CDR3 has 14 residues. V was shortened by 1 base and J by 7 bases, with 13 bases between the two germline ends. The CDR3 is CASSLGQGGGGYTF. CDR3 nucleotide sequence: TGTGCCAGCAGCTTAGGCCAAGGGGGAGGTGGCTACACCTTC.

The chain combines TRBV29-1 with TRBJ2-7, with D possibly being TRBD2 (6 bases). V was shortened by 7 bases and J by 7 bases, with 17 bases between the two germline ends. The CDR3 is made up of 12 amino acids. Germline CDR1 SQVTM, CDR2 ANQGSEA. The CDR3 loop is CSATGDFDEQYF. The DNA for the CDR3 is TGCAGCGCGACGGGAGATTTTGATGAGCAGTACTTC.

The genes are TRBV28 and TRBJ2-1; 7 nucleotides agree with TRBD1. The CDR3 has 16 residues. Germline loops: CDR1 MDHEN, CDR2 SYDVKM. Trimming cost V 6 bases and J 4 bases; bases outside gene matches: 12. Here the CDR3 reads CASRQGRGRLYNEQFF. The DNA of the CDR3 is TGTGCCAGCAGACAGGGAAGGGGGCGCCTATACAATGAGCAGTTCTTC.

This clone has just one count. The V gene is TRBV10-3, the J gene TRBJ2-1; 9 bases map to TRBD2. This CDR3 spans 15 amino acids. V dropped 2 bases and J dropped 4; count of bases not matched to a gene: 3. From germline, CDR1 is ENHRY and CDR2 SYGVKD. CDR3 DNA: TGTGCCATCAGTGAGAGCGGGGGGTCGTACAATGAGCAGTTCTTC. Residues: CAISESGGSYNEQFF.

The chain is built from TRBV5-8 and TRBJ1-1, with a possible D match to TRBD1 (6 bases). V lost 0 bases, J lost 5 bases, and 14 bases lay in between. The CDR3 covers 15 residues. The germline CDR1 and CDR2 sequences are SGHTS and YDEGEE. CDR3 coding DNA: TGTGCCAGCAGCTTGGTTGTGTGGGGGGCGACTGAAGCTTTCTTT. Translation: CASSLVVWGATEAFF.

The chain couples TRBV4-3 to TRBJ1-1, with 7 bases identical to TRBD1. V dropped 4 bases and J dropped 2; count of bases not matched to a gene: 4. CDR3 length: 14 amino acids. The germline CDR1 and CDR2 sequences are LGHNA and YSLEER. The CDR3, as DNA: TGCGCCAGCAGCCCGGGACAGATTAACACTGAAGCTTTCTTT. Its translation: CASSPGQINTEAFF.

The chain has TRBV11-2 and TRBJ1-1; D remains unclear. Trimming pared 1 base from V and 0 bases from J, leaving 9 bases between. Looked up from germline, CDR1 is SGHAT and CDR2 is FQNNGV. The CDR3 totals 15 residues. The CDR3 reads CASSLAGRMNTEAFF. CDR3 DNA: TGTGCCAGCAGCTTAGCGGGGAGGATGAACACTGAAGCTTTCTTT.